The TCR beta chain described here comes from a study of T cells in tuberculosis. Time point here: new active TB diagnosis, blood taken before or within 7 days of starting treatment. This CDR3 spans 15 amino acids. The germline V gene encodes CDR1 MGHRA and CDR2 YSYEKL. J was trimmed by 1 base and V by 5 bases; bases with no gene match: 7. TCRdb's table, derived via immunoSEQ multiplex PCR, lists solely in-frame clones and lacks some. The repertoire includes approximately 34,000 clones, approximately 90% of them detected once, and 2.4% sits in the top ten. This clone was counted between two and nine times.

This clonotype was sampled from an adult with tuberculosis. This chain links TRBV4-1 with TRBJ1-1; 7 positions match TRBD1. Sequenced material: PBMCs, taken at tuberculosis diagnosis. The CDR3 reads CASSLSTGRNTEAFF. The CDR3 nucleotides read TGCGCCAGCAGCTTATCGACAGGGAGGAACACTGAAGCTTTCTTT.